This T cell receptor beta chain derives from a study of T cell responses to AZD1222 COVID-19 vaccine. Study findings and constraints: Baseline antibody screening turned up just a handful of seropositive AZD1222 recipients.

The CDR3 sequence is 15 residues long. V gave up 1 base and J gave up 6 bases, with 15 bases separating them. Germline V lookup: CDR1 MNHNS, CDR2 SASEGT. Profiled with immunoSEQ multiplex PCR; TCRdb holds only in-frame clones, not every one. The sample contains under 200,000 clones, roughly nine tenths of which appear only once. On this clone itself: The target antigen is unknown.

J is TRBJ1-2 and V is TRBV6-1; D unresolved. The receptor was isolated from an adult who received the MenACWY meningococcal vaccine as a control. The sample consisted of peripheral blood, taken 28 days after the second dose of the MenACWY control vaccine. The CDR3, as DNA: TGTGCCAGCAGTGAAGGGCCGTTGGGGAGGGATGGCTACACCTTC. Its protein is CASSEGPLGRDGYTF.